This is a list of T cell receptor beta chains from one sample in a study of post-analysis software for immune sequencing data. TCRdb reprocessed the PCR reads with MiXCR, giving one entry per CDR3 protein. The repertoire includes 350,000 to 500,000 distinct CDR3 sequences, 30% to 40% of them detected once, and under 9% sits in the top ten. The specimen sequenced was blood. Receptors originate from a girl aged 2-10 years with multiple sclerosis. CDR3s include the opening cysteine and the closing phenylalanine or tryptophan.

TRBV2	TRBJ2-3	CASSEWASGPTDTQYF
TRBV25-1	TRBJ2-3	CASSEYRGRYTDTQYF
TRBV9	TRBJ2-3	CASSVEYTDTQYF
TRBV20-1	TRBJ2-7	CSASGQGLAGFSYEQYF
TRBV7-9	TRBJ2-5	CASSSQDRGPAAQETQYF
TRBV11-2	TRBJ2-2	CASSVDGSNTGELFF
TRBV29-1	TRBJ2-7	CSVRDRVYEQYF
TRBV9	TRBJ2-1	CASSAGPDEQLF
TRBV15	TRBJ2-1	CATSRDLGVTGTGNTGQFF
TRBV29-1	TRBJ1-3	CSVPGGIGNTIYF
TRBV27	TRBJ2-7	CASSLQHSYEQYF
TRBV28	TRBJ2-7	CASSFKGVSSHEQYF
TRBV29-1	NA	CSVGSGDEQYF
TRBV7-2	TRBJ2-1	CASSIKGLHNEQFF
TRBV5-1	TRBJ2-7	CASSLGTAETYEQYF
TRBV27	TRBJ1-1	CASSLSGTTEAFF
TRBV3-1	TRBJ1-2	CASSQGGQGNYGYTF
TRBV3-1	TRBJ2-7	CASSLLARDEQYF
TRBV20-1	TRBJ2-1	CSIPSSGIPRYSYNEQFF
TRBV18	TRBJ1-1	CASSPPGQGWNTEAFF
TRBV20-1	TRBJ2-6	CSAMTPRQNVLTF
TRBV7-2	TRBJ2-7	CASSTGTSLRHEQYF